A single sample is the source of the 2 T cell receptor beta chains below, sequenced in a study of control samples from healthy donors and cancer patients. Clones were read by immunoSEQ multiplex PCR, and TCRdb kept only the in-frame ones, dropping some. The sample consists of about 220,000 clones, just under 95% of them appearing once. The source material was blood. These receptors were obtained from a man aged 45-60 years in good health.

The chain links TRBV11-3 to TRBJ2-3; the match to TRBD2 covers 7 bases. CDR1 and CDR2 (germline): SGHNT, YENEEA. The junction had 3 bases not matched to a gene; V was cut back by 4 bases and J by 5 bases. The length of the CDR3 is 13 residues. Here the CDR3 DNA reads TGTGCCAGCAGCTCCGGGGGGATAGATACGCAGTATTTT. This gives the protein CASSSGGIDTQYF.

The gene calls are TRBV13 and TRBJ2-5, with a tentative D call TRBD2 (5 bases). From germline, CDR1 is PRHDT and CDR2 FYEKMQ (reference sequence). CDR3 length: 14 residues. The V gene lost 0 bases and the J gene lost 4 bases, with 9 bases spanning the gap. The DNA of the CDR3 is TGTGCCAGCAGCTTAGGCGGGGAAGGAGAGACCCAGTACTTC. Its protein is CASSLGGEGETQYF.